Presented here are 18 T cell receptor beta chains from one specimen sequenced in a study of shared clonotypes between healthy human individuals. Measured with immunoSEQ multiplex PCR; TCRdb has only the in-frame clones, and not every one. The sample lists 2.3 million or so clones; 80% to 95% were seen once. The sequenced sample was naive CD4+ T cells from PBMCs. Subset meaning: CD45RA+ positively selected. These receptors all come from a man between 18 and 29 years old in good health. Some clones in this sample may be carry-over from other donors' samples.

This clone was observed a few times. The same CDR3 is also encoded by other DNA sequences in this sample. V gene TRBV28 combines with J gene TRBJ1-2; TRBD1 is a possible D gene (6 bases). Germline CDR1 reads MDHEN; CDR2 reads SYDVKM. This CDR3 spans 12 amino acids. Trimming pared 6 bases from V and 8 bases from J, leaving 13 bases between. The CDR3 protein is CASSLTGRGYTF. The CDR3 DNA is TGTGCCAGCAGCCTGACAGGCCGGGGCTACACCTTC.

With regard to this clone: Distinct nucleotide sequences in the sample also encode this CDR3. The rearrangement uses TRBV19 and TRBJ2-2, with 7 bases fitting TRBD1. J lost 3 bases, V lost 1 base, and 2 bases had no gene match. The CDR3 loop spans 15 amino acids. Germline CDR1 reads LNHDA; CDR2 reads SQIVND (reference sequence). The CDR3 DNA is TGTGCCAGTAGTATAGGACAGGGTTACACCGGGGAGCTGTTTTTT. As protein: CASSIGQGYTGELFF.

V and J are TRBV4-3 and TRBJ1-2; D may be TRBD1 (5 bases). The CDR3 runs to 14 residues. Germline-derived CDR1 and CDR2 are LGHNA and YSLEER. With 5 bases removed from V and 8 bases from J, the gap between germline ends came to 18 bases. This CDR3 is CASSSQRDLSGYTF. The CDR3 nucleotides read TGCGCCAGCAGCTCACAGCGGGACCTTAGCGGCTACACCTTC.

The V and J genes are TRBV18 and TRBJ1-4; no clear D gene. Germline V gives CDR1 KGHSH, CDR2 LQKENI. V lost 3 bases to trimming and J lost 4 bases, with 12 bases between them. The CDR3 is made up of 15 amino acids. CDR3 DNA sequence: TGTGCCAGCTCACCTCGAACCAACCGTAATGAAAAACTGTTTTTT. It specifies CASSPRTNRNEKLFF. The full variable domain, with the rest looked up from reference TRBV18 and TRBJ1-4, is NAGVMQNPRHLVRRRGQEARLRCSPMKGHSHVYWYRQLPEEGLKFMVYLQKENIIDESGMPKERFSAEFPKEGPSILRIQQVVRGDSAAYFCASSPRTNRNEKLFFGSGTQLSVL.

J is TRBJ2-1 and V is TRBV5-1; D unclear. The CDR3 is made up of 13 amino acids. The V end lost 0 bases, the J end lost 10 bases, and 11 bases lay between the germline ends. Germline loops: CDR1 SGHRS, CDR2 YFSETQ. In nucleotides, the CDR3 is TGCGCCAGCAGCTTGGCTCCCGGATTCGAGCAGTTCTTC. Translation: CASSLAPGFEQFF.

V gene TRBV7-2 combines with J gene TRBJ2-2, with 8 bases identical to TRBD2. Losses at the gene ends were 5 bases for V and 5 bases for J; bases not matched to a gene: 13. The CDR3 runs 17 residues. The germline CDR1 and CDR2 sequences are SGHTA and FQGNSA. For the CDR3, the DNA is TGTGCCAGCAGCACCAGTCGTCCGGGAGGGGGAACCGGGGAGCTGTTTTTT. It yields the protein CASSTSRPGGGTGELFF.

This chain links TRBV7-2 with TRBJ1-1, with D hard to call. In germline, CDR1 is SGHTA, CDR2 FQGNSA. CDR3 size: 12 residues. With 5 bases removed from V and 1 base from J, the gap between germline ends came to 5 bases. CDR3 loop: CASSRENTEAFF. As DNA, the CDR3 is TGTGCCAGCAGCCGTGAGAACACTGAAGCTTTCTTT.

This clone has just one count. This chain uses TRBV27 with TRBJ2-7; TRBD2 agrees at 14 bases. CDR1 is MNHEY, CDR2 SMNVEV, per germline (reference sequence). CDR3 length equals 17 residues. J lost 1 base, V lost 5 bases, and 7 bases had no gene match. The CDR3 here is CASSQRLAGGPSYEQYF. The CDR3 region has the DNA TGTGCCAGCAGTCAAAGACTAGCGGGAGGGCCTTCCTACGAGCAGTACTTC.

A note on this clone: The same CDR3 arises from other DNA sequences in this sample as well. The chain couples TRBV5-1 to TRBJ1-3; 11 nucleotides line up with TRBD1. The CDR3 spans 16 residues. The germline V gene has CDR1 SGHRS and CDR2 YFSETQ. Unmatched junction bases numbered 1, after V lost 0 bases and J lost 2 bases. CDR3 nucleotide sequence: TGCGCCAGCAGCTTGGCGGGACAGGGGGCTGGAAACACCATATATTTT. Encoded protein: CASSLAGQGAGNTIYF.

Concerning this clone itself: Different DNA sequences within this sample yield the same CDR3. This rearrangement joins TRBV5-4 to TRBJ2-1, with 9 bases identical to TRBD2. This CDR3 is 15 amino acids long. After removal of 1 base from V and 5 bases from J, the junction contained 4 bases not matched to a gene. Germline loops: CDR1 SGHNT, CDR2 YYREEE (reference sequence). The CDR3 region is CASSLRLAGNNEQFF. For the CDR3, the DNA is TGTGCCAGCAGCTTGCGCCTAGCGGGGAACAATGAGCAGTTCTTC.

Points on this clone: Other nucleotide sequences in the sample specify the same CDR3. The rearrangement links TRBV28 to TRBJ2-7; 7 nucleotides agree with TRBD2. V lost 8 bases to trimming and J lost 0 bases; unmatched junction nucleotides: 1. The germline gives CDR1 MDHEN, CDR2 SYDVKM. The CDR3 covers 12 residues. Here the CDR3 DNA reads TGTGCCAGCCGCGGGAGCTCCTACGAGCAGTACTTC. Protein sequence: CASRGSSYEQYF.

The chain recombines TRBV6-1 with TRBJ2-2; D is unresolved. The germline CDR1 and CDR2 sequences are MNHNS and SASEGT. Trimming removed 7 bases at V and 2 bases at J, with 14 bases between. This CDR3 comprises 15 residues. DNA for the CDR3: TGTGCCAGCAACCTGGGCCAATCCAACACCGGGGAGCTGTTTTTT. It is translated as CASNLGQSNTGELFF.

The chain is built from TRBV10-3 and TRBJ2-1; 9 bases are shared with TRBD2. The CDR3 runs to 17 residues. V gave up 4 bases and J gave up 1 base; unmatched junction bases: 8. Germline assignment: CDR1 ENHRY and CDR2 SYGVKD. CDR3 sequence: CAISGGSGRGSYNEQFF. CDR3 DNA sequence: TGTGCCATCAGTGGTGGTAGCGGGAGAGGGTCCTACAATGAGCAGTTCTTC.

The chain recombines TRBV28 with TRBJ2-3, with 8 bases matching TRBD1. The CDR3 contains 14 residues. The ends lost 5 bases at V and 2 bases at J; junction bases unmatched: 3. Germline-derived CDR1 and CDR2 are MDHEN and SYDVKM. CDR3 amino acids: CASSTGGFTDTQYF. The CDR3 DNA reads as TGTGCCAGCAGTACAGGGGGTTTCACAGATACGCAGTATTTT.

The chain joins TRBV5-4 to TRBJ1-1; D remains ambiguous. With 2 bases removed from V and 1 base from J, the gap between germline ends came to 9 bases. This CDR3 comprises 14 residues. CDR1 SGHNT and CDR2 YYREEE come from the germline V gene (reference sequence). The CDR3 sequence: CASSFPTANTEAFF. CDR3 in DNA: TGTGCCAGCAGCTTTCCTACAGCGAACACTGAAGCTTTCTTT. Full variable domain (outside the CDR3, taken from reference TRBV5-4 and TRBJ1-1): ETGVTQSPTHLIKTRGQQVTLRCSSQSGHNTVSWYQQALGQGPQFIFQYYREEENGRGNFPPRFSGLQFPNYSSELNVNALELDDSALYLCASSFPTANTEAFFGQGTRLTVV.

This clone was observed once. The chain joins TRBV28 to TRBJ2-7; weak D call: TRBD1 (5 bases). The CDR3 covers 14 residues. V lost 1 base and J lost 4, with 11 bases in between. In germline, CDR1 is MDHEN, CDR2 SYDVKM. CDR3 region: CASSLSARVYEQYF. The CDR3 bases are TGTGCCAGCAGTTTATCGGCCAGGGTGTACGAGCAGTACTTC.

This sequence joins TRBV4-2 and TRBJ1-5; D call uncertain. This CDR3 is built from 16 residues. V was clipped by 0 bases and J by 0 bases, with 9 bases between them. Germline lookup yields CDR1 LGHNA and CDR2 YNFKEQ. CDR3 sequence (DNA): TGTGCCAGCAGCCAAGATTTCAAGTATAGCAATCAGCCCCAGCATTTT. Its protein product is CASSQDFKYSNQPQHF.

This clone occurred once. This chain uses TRBV28 with TRBJ2-1; D is possibly TRBD1 (6 bases). Germline CDR1 is MDHEN and CDR2 is SYDVKM. CDR3 length: 14 residues. The ends were cut back, 4 bases at V and 1 base at J, with 8 bases in the middle. The chain's CDR3 is CASSYQGSYNEQFF. The CDR3 DNA reads TGTGCCAGCAGTTACCAGGGGTCCTACAATGAGCAGTTCTTC. The complete variable domain, with remaining parts taken from reference TRBV28 and TRBJ2-1, reads DVKVTQSSRYLVKRTGEKVFLECVQDMDHENMFWYRQDPGLGLRLIYFSYDVKMKEKGDIPEGYSVSREKKERFSLILESASTNQTSMYLCASSYQGSYNEQFFGPGTRLTVL.